This T cell receptor (beta chain) is from a study of brain T cells in children with intractable seizures. The study, taken as a whole, reports: Clones missing pre-surgery may reflect undersampling of that blood sample.

About this clone: The antigen remains undetermined.

The time point: blood from clinic visit 5 months post-surgery; TSC patient then seizure free. Surgery cases with the highest brain T cell transcript signatures were chosen for sequencing. At least one anti-epileptic drug was given before surgery. From germline, CDR1 is KGHDR and CDR2 SFDVKD. CDR3 size: 15 residues. The ends were cut back, 4 bases at V and 0 bases at J, with 8 bases in the middle. The assay was immunoSEQ multiplex PCR, and TCRdb's table has in-frame clones only and misses some. The table includes under 400,000 clones, approximately 93% detected once. The chain employs TRBV24-1 and TRBJ1-4, with unresolved D. This specimen was peripheral blood, taken around 5 months after surgery. This clonotype was sampled from a boy under three years old with tuberous sclerosis and intractable seizures. The CDR3 protein is CATSDRDATNEKLFF. The CDR3 nucleotides are TGTGCCACCAGTGACCGGGATGCAACTAATGAAAAACTGTTTTTT.